The 25 T cell receptor beta chains below all came from one sample that was sequenced in a study of CD8 T cells in ankylosing spondylitis. TCRdb reprocessed the 5' RACE reads via MiXCR and lists one record per CDR3 protein. The sample consists of 150,000 or so distinct CDR3 sequences, 15% to 20% of them appearing once. The sequencing input was blood, either unsorted or a sorted T cell fraction (not recorded which). The receptors stem from a male donor with ankylosing spondylitis or in good health (not recorded which).

This clonotype was observed at least ten times. The J gene is TRBJ1-1, the V gene TRBV4-1; TRBD1 might be the D (6 bases). Trimming took off 6 bases at V and 5 bases at J, with 19 bases between the two ends. This CDR3 has 15 amino acids. CDR1 MGHRA and CDR2 YSYEKL come from the germline V gene. CDR3 nucleotide sequence: TGCGCCAGCAGAGAACCGGGGGCCTCGGGGACTGAAGCTTTCTTT. This codes for CASREPGASGTEAFF.

This clonotype occurred many times. The chain recombines TRBV12-3 or TRBV12-4 with TRBJ2-2; D might be TRBD1 (5 bases). The CDR3 extends over 16 amino acids. Trimming left V 4 bases short and J 0 bases short, with 12 bases between. CDR3 amino acids: CASSSRANANTGELFF. CDR3 DNA sequence: TGTGCCAGCAGTTCCAGGGCGAACGCGAACACCGGGGAGCTGTTTTTT.

Many counts were recorded for this clonotype. The chain couples TRBV5-1 to TRBJ2-2, with D perhaps matching TRBD1 (5 bases). The CDR3 consists of 15 residues. CDR1 and CDR2 from the germline V gene are SGHRS and YFSETQ. V was trimmed by 2 bases and J by 4 bases, leaving 12 bases between them. The CDR3 here is CASSFRVARTGELFF. Written as DNA, the CDR3 is TGCGCCAGCAGCTTCAGGGTCGCGCGCACCGGGGAGCTGTTTTTT.

The chain combines TRBV21-1 with TRBJ1-4; the table assigns TRBD1, which was not confirmed against the DNA. TRBV21-1 is shown as a pseudogene. This CDR3 has 15 amino acids. DNA of the CDR3: TGTGCCAGCAGCCCGTGGGGACGGTTAAATGAAAAACTGTTTTTT. It is translated as CASSPWGRLNEKLFF.

The V gene is TRBV28, the J gene TRBJ2-5; D perhaps matches TRBD1 (6 bases). Germline CDR1 reads MDHEN; CDR2 reads SYDVKM. CDR3 length: 11 amino acids. V was shortened by 10 bases and J by 5 bases, with 11 bases between the two germline ends. The DNA of the CDR3 is TGTGCCACGAGACAGGTTGAGACCCAGTACTTC. This translates into CATRQVETQYF.

This chain links TRBV12-5 with TRBJ2-2, with 10 bases lining up with TRBD2. The J segment lost 7 bases and the V segment lost 5 bases, leaving 7 bases of the junction unmatched. CDR3 length: 15 residues. CDR1 and CDR2 (germline): LGHNT, FRNRAP. The CDR3 loop reads CASGASGRIGGELFF. For the CDR3, the DNA is TGTGCTAGTGGTGCTAGCGGGAGAATAGGCGGGGAGCTGTTTTTT. Variable domain in full (rest from reference TRBV12-5 and TRBJ2-2): DARVTQTPRHKVTEMGQEVTMRCQPILGHNTVFWYRQTMMQGLELLAYFRNRAPLDDSGMPKDRFSAEMPDATLATLKIQPSEPRDSAVYFCASGASGRIGGELFFGEGSRLTVL.

The chain joins TRBV7-2 to TRBJ2-5, with D perhaps matching TRBD1 or TRBD2 (5 bases each). V was cut by 6 bases and J by 7 bases, with 21 bases left in between. CDR1 and CDR2 (germline): SGHTA, FQGNSA. CDR3 size: 15 residues. The chain's CDR3 is CASSPETGTSGTQYF. CDR3 in DNA: TGTGCCAGCAGTCCTGAGACCGGGACCTCGGGGACCCAGTACTTC.

The CDR3 coding sequence is TGTGCCAGCAGCCAAGATTTGAGCGGGAGTCGGTTAGTCGCACATGAGCAGTTCTTC. This gives the protein CASSQDLSGSRLVAHEQFF. The chain has TRBV3-1 and TRBJ2-1; 8 bases are a match to TRBD2. The germline CDR1 and CDR2 sequences are LGHDT and YNNKEL (reference sequence). The trim removed 0 bases at V and 8 bases at J, leaving 18 bases unmatched. The CDR3 spans 19 residues.

This clonotype was observed a few times. V usage is TRBV25-1 and J usage is TRBJ2-7, with D unresolved. This CDR3 is 12 amino acids long. V lost 1 base, J lost 4 bases, and 5 bases lay in between. Germline CDR1 and CDR2: MGHDK and SYGVNS. The CDR3 bases are TGTGCCAGCAGTGAATCGGTATACGAGCAGTACTTC. Translating gives CASSESVYEQYF.

This clonotype was detected ten times or more. The J gene is TRBJ1-2, the V gene TRBV3-1; no clear D gene. V was pared by 3 bases and J by 8 bases, with 13 bases between. Germline V gene data show CDR1 as LGHDT and CDR2 as YNNKEL (reference sequence). The CDR3 is 13 residues long. CDR3 residues: CASSHGEVGGYTF. CDR3 in DNA: TGTGCCAGCAGCCATGGTGAAGTAGGGGGCTACACCTTC.

This clonotype was counted ten times or more. The gene calls are TRBV5-1 and TRBJ2-7, with 13 positions matching TRBD2. There are 16 residues in the CDR3. After removal of 3 bases from V and 5 bases from J, the junction contained 8 bases not matched to a gene. Germline loops: CDR1 SGHRS, CDR2 YFSETQ. CDR3 residues: CASSWALAGGPDEQYF. CDR3 DNA: TGCGCCAGCAGCTGGGCACTAGCGGGAGGGCCCGACGAGCAGTACTTC.

This clonotype was counted many times. The rearrangement joins TRBV28 to TRBJ2-7, with 11 bases aligning to TRBD2. Trimming removed 3 bases from V and 3 bases from J; junction bases left unmatched: 7. The CDR3 consists of 16 residues. Germline CDR1 MDHEN, CDR2 SYDVKM. The CDR3 DNA reads as TGTGCCAGCAGTTTCTCCGGGACTAGCGGCGTCTACGAGCAGTACTTC. This sequence encodes CASSFSGTSGVYEQYF.

In this sample, this clonotype turned up many times. CDR3 amino acids: CASSLAGEGLVGYTF. DNA of the CDR3: TGCGCCAGCAGCTTGGCCGGGGAGGGGTTGGTTGGCTACACCTTC. The rearrangement links TRBV5-1 to TRBJ1-2; a possible D gene is TRBD1 (5 bases). This CDR3 has 15 amino acids. Trimming cost V 0 bases and J 7 bases, with 16 bases left between them. Germline loops: CDR1 SGHRS, CDR2 YFSETQ.

This chain joins TRBV6-5 and TRBJ2-7; D may be TRBD2 (5 bases). Per germline, CDR1 MNHEY and CDR2 SVGAGI. The germline V and J ends were trimmed by 6 bases and 4 bases, with 7 bases remaining between them. CDR3 length equals 11 residues. The chain's CDR3 is CASRLGYEQYF. Written as DNA, the CDR3 is TGTGCCAGCAGACTAGGGTACGAGCAGTACTTC.

The CDR3 here is CSARETGDAPLHF. The CDR3 DNA reads TGCAGTGCTAGAGAGACAGGGGACGCACCCCTCCACTTT. The chain has TRBV20-1 and TRBJ1-6; 8 positions match TRBD1. CDR3 length equals 13 residues. After removal of 0 bases from V and 11 bases from J, the junction contained 3 bases not matched to a gene. Per germline, CDR1 DFQATT and CDR2 SNEGSKA (reference sequence).

This clonotype appeared many times. The V and J genes are TRBV20-1 and TRBJ1-4, with a weak D call TRBD1 (5 bases). The CDR3 loop spans 13 amino acids. V was cut by 6 bases and J by 13 bases, with 21 bases left in between. CDR1 is DFQATT and CDR2 is SNEGSKA in the germline V gene (reference sequence). The CDR3 sequence is CSAASGTPGLLFF. The CDR3 DNA is TGCAGTGCCGCATCTGGGACCCCTGGATTACTGTTTTTT.

This clonotype was detected a few times. The chain joins TRBV29-1 to TRBJ2-1; no reliable D call. Trimming removed 3 bases at V and 5 bases at J, with 8 bases between. Germline V lookup: CDR1 SQVTM, CDR2 ANQGSEA. The CDR3 has 12 amino acids. The CDR3 DNA sequence: TGCAGCGTTGATCCCGGCCACAATGAGCAGTTCTTC. Its translation: CSVDPGHNEQFF.

In its sample, this clonotype was seen once. This chain connects TRBV24-1 to TRBJ1-2; perhaps TRBD1 as D (5 bases). The CDR3 spans 14 residues. The V end lost 7 bases, the J end lost 4 bases, and 15 bases lay between the germline ends. CDR1 KGHDR and CDR2 SFDVKD come from the germline V gene. The CDR3 is CATSEDWRGYGYTF. In DNA, the CDR3 is TGTGCCACCAGCGAGGACTGGAGGGGCTATGGCTACACCTTC.

The sample holds many counts of this clonotype. This sequence joins TRBV7-2 and TRBJ1-1; a weak D match, TRBD1 (6 bases). In germline, CDR1 is SGHTA, CDR2 FQGNSA. This CDR3 contains 14 residues. V lost 0 bases, J lost 3 bases, and 8 bases lay in between. The CDR3 spells CASSLAGAYTEAFF. Written as DNA, the CDR3 is TGTGCCAGCAGCTTAGCGGGGGCCTACACTGAAGCTTTCTTT. Together with reference TRBV7-2 and TRBJ1-1, the CDR3 gives the full variable domain: GAGVSQSPSNKVTEKGKDVELRCDPISGHTALYWYRQSLGQGLEFLIYFQGNSAPDKSGLPSDRFSAERTGGSVSTLTIQRTQQEDSAVYLCASSLAGAYTEAFFGQGTRLTVV.

V is TRBV5-6 and J is TRBJ2-7; TRBD1 aligns across 9 bases. This CDR3 contains 13 residues. Looked up from germline, CDR1 is SGHDT and CDR2 is YYEEEE. V was clipped by 4 bases and J by 5 bases; unmatched bases: 4. The CDR3 protein is CASSPDRGHEQYF. In DNA, the CDR3 is TGTGCCAGCAGCCCGGACAGGGGACACGAGCAGTACTTC.

This rearrangement joins TRBV18 to TRBJ1-1; the D is unclear. The CDR3 runs 13 residues. CDR1 and CDR2 (germline): KGHSH, LQKENI. Trimming removed 2 bases from V and 1 base from J, with 5 bases in between. The CDR3 loop is CASSPIKNTEAFF. The CDR3 DNA reads as TGTGCCAGCTCACCAATAAAGAACACTGAAGCTTTCTTT.

This chain joins TRBV24-1 and TRBJ2-2, with TRBD2 as a possible D gene (6 bases). The germline V and J ends were trimmed by 4 bases and 4 bases, with 12 bases remaining between them. This CDR3 spans 15 amino acids. The V gene's germline CDR1 is KGHDR and CDR2 SFDVKD. CDR3 protein: CATSEEGQGTGELFF. For the CDR3, the DNA is TGTGCCACCAGTGAGGAGGGCCAGGGCACCGGGGAGCTGTTTTTT.

This clonotype has at least ten counts. This rearrangement joins TRBV5-1 to TRBJ1-2; D is unresolved. The CDR3 covers 15 residues. Germline V gene lookup returns CDR1 SGHRS and CDR2 YFSETQ. V gave up 0 bases and J gave up 8 bases, with 17 bases separating them. The CDR3 DNA reads as TGCGCCAGCAGCTTGGAGGCAGGTCACCTGGGGGGCTACACCTTC. It encodes CASSLEAGHLGGYTF.

This clonotype has ten or more counts. The V and J genes are TRBV6-1 and TRBJ1-1, with D perhaps TRBD1 (5 bases). Trimming removed 1 base at V and 6 bases at J, with 18 bases between. The CDR3 sequence is 16 residues long. The V gene's germline CDR1 is MNHNS and CDR2 SASEGT. The CDR3 spells CASSEGTSGLRAEAFF. For the CDR3, the DNA is TGTGCCAGCAGTGAAGGAACGTCGGGGCTCCGCGCTGAAGCTTTCTTT.

This clonotype was detected only once. One base away lies a much larger clone, so this may be a sequencing read error. V and J are TRBV20-1 and TRBJ2-7; D possibly corresponds to TRBD2 (6 bases). V lost 0 bases to trimming and J lost 6 bases, with 27 bases between them. Germline loops: CDR1 DFQATT, CDR2 SNEGSKA (reference sequence). This CDR3 region has 18 residues. This chain's CDR3 is CSARDTRSPLAVYVEQYF. The CDR3 nucleotides read TGCAGTGCTAGAGATACGCGCAGCCCATTAGCGGTCTACGTCGAGCAGTACTTC.